This T cell receptor (beta chain) derives from a study of cytomegalovirus exposure and HLA in healthy donors. Findings and caveats of the study: The study flagged fewer than 200 TCR beta chains as cytomegalovirus-associated. Rarity characterized most TCR sequences, yet some public TCRs appeared in many donors.

This PCR relied on a set of 60 Vbeta primers and 13 Jbeta primers. The data were produced by immunoSEQ multiplex PCR, yet TCRdb's version contains in-frame clones alone and is incomplete. The sample has about 160,000 clones, roughly 84% seen once. The V segment lost 4 bases and the J segment 4 bases; nucleotides outside the gene matches: 9. The CDR3 sequence is 16 residues long. The V gene's germline CDR1 is SGDLS and CDR2 YYNGEE. Comment on this clone: Its specificity is unknown.

Sequenced: PBMCs. The genes are TRBV9 and TRBJ2-5, with 11 nucleotides matching TRBD2. This sequence originates from a man over 45 in good health and CMV-seropositive. The CDR3: CASSPISGGARETQYF. The DNA of the CDR3 is TGTGCCAGCAGCCCCATTAGCGGGGGGGCCAGAGAGACCCAGTACTTC.